This T cell receptor beta chain was identified during a study of early T cells in non-severe SARS-CoV-2 infection. Across the whole study: Unpaired chains resulted from sequencing bulk RNA of unsorted whole blood. Study conclusions and caveats: Private and CD4 specificities were missed by VDJdb matching, which favored anti-spike CD8 responses.

Remarks on this clonotype: Its matching antigen is unknown.

This CDR3 is 13 amino acids long. The V end lost 6 bases, the J end lost 7 bases, and 13 bases lay between the germline ends. Germline V CDR1 and CDR2: MDHEN, SYDVKM. The TCR library protocol attached unique molecular identifiers to the individual cDNA molecules. TCRdb called the 5' RACE reads again in MiXCR, with one record for every CDR3 protein. The sample consists of about 55,000 distinct CDR3 sequences, under 15% of them appearing once. The receptor was derived from an adult who was a healthcare worker with PCR-confirmed SARS-CoV-2 infection or an uninfected control (not recorded which). The chain is built from TRBV28 and TRBJ1-5; D not resolved. The material was whole blood, obtained at baseline. The CDR3, as DNA: TGTGCCAGCAGCCGAGTACCCCTACAGCCCCAGCATTTT. Amino acids: CASSRVPLQPQHF.